The clone carrying this T cell receptor beta chain occurred many times. Its antigen is undetermined. Authors' processing steps: Variation in CDR3 across clinicopathological groups served as the basis for constructing a distant-metastasis classifier in papillary thyroid cancer. TCRdb re-analyzed the PCR reads using MiXCR. TCRdb assigned the V and J calls; the authors' analysis was not used. The data contain tens of thousands of clones, 18% of them singletons. Treatment of any kind had been given to no patient before thyroid surgery. CDR1 and CDR2 from the germline V gene are DFQATT and SNEGSKA (reference sequence). The length of the CDR3 is 18 residues. Trimming cost V 0 bases and J 6 bases; bases outside gene matches: 14. These data come from a study of metastatic and nonmetastatic thyroid tumors. About the study: For malignant and benign thyroid patients, tumor or nodule tissue and blood were the sources whose repertoires were compared.

General study findings and limits: As reported, TCR beta diversity in blood and tumor was significantly higher in malignant thyroid tumors than in benign nodules.

This receptor was obtained from a female donor with papillary thyroid cancer or a benign thyroid nodule (not recorded which). Some clones in this sample may be carry-over from other donors' samples. This rearrangement joins TRBV20-1 to TRBJ2-1; 10 bases are a match to TRBD2. Sequenced material: blood. As DNA, the CDR3 is TGCAGTGCTAGAGATTGGAGGACTAGCGGCCGGGACTTCAATGAGCAGTTCTTC. Its protein is CSARDWRTSGRDFNEQFF.